Detailed here is one TCR beta chain. Germline CDR1 SGHNT, CDR2 YYREEE (reference sequence). Trimming left V 3 bases short and J 7 bases short, with 20 bases between. This CDR3 contains 16 residues. The data are from a study of blood T cell repertoires in COVID-19. The participants were between about 18 and 90 years old and came from 24 US areas. Some clones are missing from TCRdb's copy, which holds only in-frame ones; the method was immunoSEQ multiplex PCR. The table shows approximately 250,000 clones, with 80% to 95% occurring only once. The chain combines TRBV5-4 with TRBJ2-1, with TRBD2 as a possible D gene (5 bases). Sequenced sample: PBMCs or T cells enriched from blood (not recorded which). This sequence originates from a middle-aged man who had been exposed to COVID-19. The CDR3 loop is CASSSPSRRRTNEQFF. Here the CDR3 DNA reads TGTGCCAGCAGCTCCCCCTCAAGGAGGCGGACGAATGAGCAGTTCTTC.